This T cell receptor beta chain was recorded in a study of blood T cells in healthy people across ages. Findings and caveats of the study: Diversity of TCR beta per million T cells declined in a roughly linear way with age.

Trimming removed 4 bases at V and 4 bases at J, with 13 bases between. The length of the CDR3 is 14 residues. Germline assignment: CDR1 ENHRY and CDR2 SYGVKD. Then a second PCR, running about 7 to 11 cycles, was carried out with a sample-barcoded 5' primer and a J-beta primer mix. Using its own MiXCR run on the 5' RACE reads, TCRdb lists one record per CDR3 protein. The table records just over 1 million distinct CDR3 sequences, under 45% of them present only once. This clonotype was detected a few times. As yet, its antigen is unknown. This receptor was taken from a woman aged 55 to 70 in good health. Sequenced: blood. This rearrangement joins TRBV10-3 to TRBJ1-1; no clear D gene. The CDR3 here is CAISGGADGTEAFF. CDR3 in DNA: TGTGCCATCAGTGGGGGTGCTGACGGCACTGAAGCTTTCTTT.